This T cell receptor beta chain emerged from a study of T cell repertoires in cytomegalovirus infection. In the study overall: CMV infection together with matching HLA type was indicated by public TCR beta signatures.

Study-wide results and limits: Accumulated public TCR beta family frequency recognized individuals carrying CMV together with the relevant HLA. HLA-C-restricted TCR beta clonotypes specific for CMV led the ex vivo response.

In TCRdb, the reads were re-called with MiXCR into one record per CDR3 protein. The table lists 900,000 to 950,000 distinct CDR3 sequences, roughly 30% of them singletons. This clonotype came up a few times. Antigen unknown. The sample consisted of cultured CD8+ T cells from PBMCs, taken from culture after CMV antigen stimulation. The sequence derives from a human donor in good health (CMV status not recorded). Some clones in this sample may be carry-over from other donors' samples.

CDR3 sequence (DNA): TGTGCCAGCAGCTGGGGTGGACAGGGGCCTCCAAGTTCCGACCGAACTGAAGCTTTCTTT. Translation: CASSWGGQGPPSSDRTEAFF. V is TRBV7-6 and J is TRBJ1-1, with TRBD1 matching 9 bases. Germline V gene sequence: CDR1 SGHVS, CDR2 FNYEAQ. CDR3 length: 20 amino acids. The ends lost 4 bases at V and 5 bases at J; junction bases unmatched: 23.